The clone carrying this T cell receptor beta chain occurred a few times. Method: immunoSEQ multiplex PCR; TCRdb's copy keeps in-frame clones and lacks some. The sample consists of approximately 40,000 clones, about 80% of them appearing once. This CDR3 spans 14 amino acids. CDR1 and CDR2 (germline): LGHNA, YNFKEQ. Trimming left V 5 bases short and J 6 bases short, with 11 bases between. The data were obtained in a study of blood T cell repertoires in COVID-19. The source is a human donor in a cohort sampled during active COVID-19. The chain employs TRBV4-2 and TRBJ1-6, with a weak D call TRBD1 (6 bases). The source material was peripheral blood. The CDR3 DNA reads as TGTGCCAGCAGCGACTCAGGGGTTAATTCACCCCTCCACTTT. As protein: CASSDSGVNSPLHF.